This T cell receptor (beta chain) comes out of a study of cytomegalovirus exposure and HLA in healthy donors. About the study: Among some 400 genotyped donors, about 85% fell in the Caucasian-associated ancestry cluster. Study-wide results and caveats: Presence/absence analysis assumed near-uniform sequencing depth across donors. Compared with the roughly 700-donor mean, an Asian-associated ancestry cluster reportedly had fewer N-insertions, according to a later analysis. Most likely, a cluster of highly shared sequence variants arose as a sequencing artifact.

PCR used 60 Vbeta primers and 13 Jbeta primers. Produced via immunoSEQ multiplex PCR; TCRdb's table is partial and in-frame only. The data include approximately 68,000 clones; the top ten clones carry roughly 7.4%. The germline V gene has CDR1 MNHNS and CDR2 SASEGT. This CDR3 region has 14 residues. V was shortened by 7 bases and J by 4 bases, with 16 bases between the two germline ends. About this clone itself: The antigen remains undetermined.

Input material: PBMCs. The chain recombines TRBV6-1 with TRBJ1-2; D gene uncertain. The sequence was obtained from a female donor in good health and CMV-seropositive. CDR3 loop: CASTTDHQFYGYTF. Written as DNA, the CDR3 is TGTGCCAGCACAACAGATCACCAATTCTATGGCTACACCTTC.